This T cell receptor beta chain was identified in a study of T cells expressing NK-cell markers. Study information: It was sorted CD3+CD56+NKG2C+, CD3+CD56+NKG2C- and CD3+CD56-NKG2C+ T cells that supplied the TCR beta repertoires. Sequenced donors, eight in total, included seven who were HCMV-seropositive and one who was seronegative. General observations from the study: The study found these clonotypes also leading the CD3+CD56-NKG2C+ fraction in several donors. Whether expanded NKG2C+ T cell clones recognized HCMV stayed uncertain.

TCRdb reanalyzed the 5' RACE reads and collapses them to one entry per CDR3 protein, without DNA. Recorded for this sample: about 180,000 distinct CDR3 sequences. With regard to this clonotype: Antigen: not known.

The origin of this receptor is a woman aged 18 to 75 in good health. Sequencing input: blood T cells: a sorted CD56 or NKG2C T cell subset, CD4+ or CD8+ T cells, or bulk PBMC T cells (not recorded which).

CDR3 in amino acids: CSARDPQGGYGYTF. The V and J genes are TRBV20-1 and TRBJ1-2; the TRBD1 assignment by TCRdb is unverifiable without DNA. Germline loops: CDR1 DFQATT, CDR2 SNEGSKA (reference sequence). The CDR3 totals 14 residues.